This T cell receptor (beta chain) comes out of a study of identical twins. Among all donors, each was a healthy Caucasian. There are 14 residues in the CDR3. Germline-derived CDR1 and CDR2 are DFQATT and SNEGSKA (reference sequence). V lost 3 bases and J lost 8; bases outside the gene matches: 8. In TCRdb, the 5' RACE reads were re-called with MiXCR into one record per CDR3 protein. This sample yields roughly 540,000 distinct CDR3 sequences, of which around 20% are seen a single time; about 0.91% belongs to the top ten. These same records also appear under a second study, on T cells expressing NK-cell markers. From that second work: Each TCR beta repertoire originated in sorted T cells that were CD3+CD56+NKG2C+, CD3+CD56+NKG2C- or CD3+CD56-NKG2C+. One of the eight sequenced donors was seronegative, whereas the other seven were HCMV-seropositive.

The material sequenced was CD4+ T cells sorted from blood. This chain links TRBV20-1 with TRBJ1-4; TRBD1 matches at 8 bases. The source of this sequence is a young woman in good health. The DNA for the CDR3 is TGCAGTGCTAGTACAGGGGGAGAAGGGGAAAAACTGTTTTTT. Its protein product is CSASTGGEGEKLFF.